Presented here are 15 T cell receptor beta chains from one specimen sequenced in a study of T-cell memory formation after mild COVID-19. TCRdb redid the calling of the 5' RACE reads with MiXCR, one entry per CDR3 protein. This table holds just over 350,000 distinct CDR3 sequences, around 14% found once. The specimen was PBMCs or a T cell subset sorted from them (not recorded which). The receptors stem from a man aged 18 to 29 who had mild COVID-19 (a few samples of this study predate the infection). Cell type and time point are not known.

The V and J genes are TRBV6-5 and TRBJ1-1; D possibly corresponds to TRBD1 (5 bases). The CDR3 has 15 amino acids. The V end lost 0 bases, the J end lost 3 bases, and 11 bases lay between the germline ends. The germline V gene encodes CDR1 MNHEY and CDR2 SVGAGI. CDR3: CASSYSPRADTEAFF. The CDR3 nucleotides are TGTGCCAGCAGTTACTCGCCCAGGGCGGACACTGAAGCTTTCTTT.

This clonotype was observed a few times. The chain joins TRBV4-2 to TRBJ1-1, with D perhaps TRBD1 (5 bases). Germline V CDR1 and CDR2: LGHNA, YNFKEQ. The germline V and J ends were trimmed by 8 bases and 3 bases, with 16 bases remaining between them. The CDR3 has 14 residues. This CDR3 reads CASGREVGDTEAFF. As DNA, the CDR3 is TGTGCCAGCGGCCGTGAGGTAGGGGACACTGAAGCTTTCTTT.

This clonotype was counted only a few times. The chain employs TRBV12-3 or TRBV12-4 and TRBJ2-2, with 13 bases fitting TRBD2. The CDR3 is made up of 16 amino acids. J gave up 2 bases and V 8 bases, and 5 bases lay outside the gene matches. The CDR3 is CASLTSGGLNTGELFF. CDR3 coding DNA: TGTGCCAGCCTGACTAGCGGGGGGCTTAACACCGGGGAGCTGTTTTTT.

This clonotype was recorded once. This chain joins TRBV28 and TRBJ2-5; 11 nucleotides match TRBD2. Germline lookup yields CDR1 MDHEN and CDR2 SYDVKM. V lost 3 bases and J lost 2; bases outside the gene matches: 5. The CDR3 loop spans 16 amino acids. For the CDR3, the DNA is TGTGCCAGCAGTTTCACTAGCGGGGGAGGGCAAGAGACCCAGTACTTC. This codes for CASSFTSGGGQETQYF.

This clonotype was picked up a small number of times. The genes are TRBV11-2 and TRBJ2-5; D may match TRBD1 or TRBD2 (5 bases each). V gave up 0 bases and J gave up 5 bases, with 16 bases separating them. The CDR3 is 16 residues long. Germline V gives CDR1 SGHAT, CDR2 FQNNGV. CDR3 sequence: CASSLDRRRGGETQYF. In DNA form, the CDR3 reads TGTGCCAGCAGCTTAGATCGTCGAAGGGGCGGGGAGACCCAGTACTTC.

This sequence joins TRBV15 and TRBJ1-4; tentatively, D is TRBD1 (6 bases). V shed 5 bases and J shed 11 bases, with 15 bases lying between them. CDR1 and CDR2 (germline): LNHNV, YYDKDF (reference sequence). This CDR3 region has 13 residues. The CDR3 is CATSANREGKLFF. In nucleotides, the CDR3 is TGTGCCACCAGCGCCAACAGGGAGGGGAAACTGTTTTTT.

This clonotype was counted only a few times. This rearrangement joins TRBV7-9 to TRBJ2-3, with 8 bases aligning to TRBD2. The CDR3 length is 16 residues. Germline CDR1 SEHNR, CDR2 FQNEAQ (reference sequence). The J segment lost 2 bases and the V segment lost 7 bases, leaving 11 bases of the junction unmatched. CDR3 sequence: CASTNPLAGATDTQYF. The CDR3 DNA reads TGTGCCAGCACAAACCCTCTAGCGGGCGCCACAGATACGCAGTATTTT.

This chain connects TRBV7-9 to TRBJ2-6; TRBD1 matches 11 bases. V trimming: 5 bases; J trimming: 5 bases; junction bases outside the gene matches: 14. Germline V CDR1 and CDR2: SEHNR, FQNEAQ (reference sequence). CDR3 length: 19 residues. The DNA of the CDR3 is TGTGCCAGCAGCCCTCCCCCCGGGACAGGGGGGAGGTGGGCCAACGTCCTGACTTTC. Its translation: CASSPPPGTGGRWANVLTF. The full variable domain, rest sourced from reference TRBV7-9 and TRBJ2-6, is DTGVSQNPRHKITKRGQNVTFRCDPISEHNRLYWYRQTLGQGPEFLTYFQNEAQLEKSRLLSDRFSAERPKGSFSTLEIQRTEQGDSAMYLCASSPPPGTGGRWANVLTFGAGSRLTVL.

This clonotype was observed at least ten times. V and J are TRBV5-1 and TRBJ2-2; no reliable D call. The V and J ends lost 0 bases and 3 bases respectively, with 9 bases between them. Germline CDR1 SGHRS, CDR2 YFSETQ. This CDR3 comprises 15 residues. CDR3 DNA sequence: TGCGCCAGCAGCTTGGATTTAGCCGACACCGGGGAGCTGTTTTTT. This codes for CASSLDLADTGELFF.

This clonotype appeared many times. The chain employs TRBV5-1 and TRBJ1-6; no definite D call. V was shortened by 0 bases and J by 10 bases, with 17 bases between the two germline ends. The CDR3 length is 16 residues. CDR1 and CDR2 (germline): SGHRS, YFSETQ. The CDR3 reads CASSLDSAGSRSPLHF. The CDR3 DNA reads as TGCGCCAGCAGCTTGGATAGCGCAGGTTCGAGGTCACCCCTCCACTTT.

V usage is TRBV6-2 or TRBV6-3 and J usage is TRBJ1-2, with a possible D match to TRBD1 (5 bases). In germline, CDR1 is MNHEY, CDR2 SVGEGT. Trimming pared 5 bases from V and 5 bases from J, leaving 9 bases between. The CDR3 contains 12 residues. The CDR3: CASSQTVYGYTF. CDR3 DNA sequence: TGTGCCAGCAGTCAGACAGTGTATGGCTACACCTTC.

The genes are TRBV4-1 and TRBJ1-1; a possible D gene is TRBD1 (6 bases). V was shortened by 1 base and J by 4 bases, with 10 bases between the two germline ends. Germline CDR1 and CDR2: MGHRA and YSYEKL. The CDR3 runs to 14 residues. In nucleotides, the CDR3 is TGCGCCAGCAGCCAAGTAGCAGGGGCCACTGAAGCTTTCTTT. As protein: CASSQVAGATEAFF.

The rearrangement joins TRBV30 to TRBJ1-6; possibly TRBD1 for D (6 bases). V was cut by 5 bases and J by 7 bases, with 15 bases left in between. The CDR3 covers 14 residues. Germline loops: CDR1 GTSNPN, CDR2 SVGIG (reference sequence). In DNA form, the CDR3 reads TGTGCCTGGGCAGTGGACAGTACCAATTCACCCCTCCACTTT. This codes for CAWAVDSTNSPLHF. Based on the CDR3 plus reference TRBV30 and TRBJ1-6, the full variable domain is SQTIHQWPATLVQPVGSPLSLECTVEGTSNPNLYWYRQAAGRGLQLLFYSVGIGQISSEVPQNLSASRPQDRQFILSSKKLLLSDSGFYLCAWAVDSTNSPLHFGNGTRLTVT.

The chain carries TRBV7-8 and TRBJ2-3, with no clear D. V gave up 4 bases and J gave up 2 bases, with 7 bases separating them. Germline CDR1 reads SGHVS; CDR2 reads FQNEAQ. CDR3 length: 13 amino acids. This chain's CDR3 is CASSYVYTDTQYF. In DNA, the CDR3 is TGTGCCAGCAGCTACGTGTACACAGATACGCAGTATTTT.

The table lists this clonotype with many counts. The rearrangement joins TRBV6-1 to TRBJ2-7; TRBD1 matches 8 bases. This CDR3 contains 14 residues. Per germline, CDR1 MNHNS and CDR2 SASEGT. With 4 bases clipped from V and 4 bases from J, the junction kept 6 bases outside the gene matches. CDR3 sequence: CASSVPGQAYEQYV. The DNA for the CDR3 is TGTGCCAGCAGTGTCCCGGGACAGGCTTACGAGCAGTACGTC.